The clone carrying this T cell receptor (beta chain) showed up many times. What it recognizes is unknown. This CDR3 is built from 19 residues. Germline CDR1 DFQATT, CDR2 SNEGSKA (reference sequence). With 0 bases clipped from V and 4 bases from J, the junction kept 19 bases outside the gene matches. The data derive from a study of Graves' ophthalmopathy and Graves' hyperthyroidism. Study-wide findings and caveats: The blood repertoire also included most expanded thyroid clonotypes above 0.001 frequency.

Orbital computed tomography, together with clinical symptoms, serum thyroxine, TRAb and thyroid ultrasound, was used for diagnosis. Amplification of the TCR beta CDR3 regions used RNA transcripts (as template). Second-round multiplex PCR followed a first-round RT-PCR using HTBI primers. TCRdb used MiXCR to reprocess the multiplex PCR reads, holding one entry per CDR3 protein. Of a few hundred thousand distinct CDR3 sequences in the sample, approximately 20% were seen once. This rearrangement joins TRBV20-1 to TRBJ2-7; TRBD2 agrees at 9 bases. The sample taken for sequencing was peripheral blood. This TCR came from a woman aged 18-30 years with Graves' ophthalmopathy. CDR3 sequence: CSARDFIAGGRNPSYEQYF. DNA for the CDR3: TGCAGTGCTAGAGATTTCATCGCGGGGGGGCGCAATCCCTCTTACGAGCAGTACTTC.